This record concerns one T cell receptor beta chain sequence. Its cognate antigen has yet to be identified. Base qualities are missing; no much larger clone stands one base away. The data stem from a study of cytomegalovirus exposure and HLA in healthy donors (dated 2017 in TCRdb). About the full investigation: According to an earlier analysis of a few hundred of the donors, 150 million to 200 million T cells yielded 117 million unique TCR beta sequences and 276 Gb of sequence data. High-throughput TCR immunosequencing, statistical association of individual TCRs with disease status, and machine learning were combined to predict cytomegalovirus infection status. To decide whether each TCR beta V gene segment behaved as functional or pseudogenic, an earlier analysis of some 570 of the donors relied on high-throughput TCR beta sequencing. Class I and class II HLA loci were covered by the typing at four-digit resolution. Roughly 5 DR-DQ haplotypes were handled as single units for association and clustering, since linkage in the cohort was strong. A later analysis re-analyzed previously published TCR beta repertoires from approximately 670 donors and added high-resolution HLA genotyping to study TCR occurrence patterns. Among the roughly 400 genotyped donors, about 85% belonged to the genetic ancestry cluster associated with self-reported Caucasian donors. Donor age, sex, ethnicity and CMV serostatus were collected together with the repertoire data. On average, around 230,000 unique TCR beta nucleotide sequences were sequenced per donor among a few hundred genotyped donors of the cohort, with about 17% of those sequences being non-productive. About 280 gigabases of sequencing data and around 85 million unique TCR sequences made up an early release that covered around 640 HLA-typed donors. The study profiled the T cell repertoires of about 720 subjects by immunosequencing and related them to cytomegalovirus serostatus. In the later analysis, no new phenotypic data were used to find candidate immune exposures; instead, reliance was placed on TCR beta sequences and their occurrence across donors. All discovery cohort repertoires had been generated on a single sequencing platform. The study was designed to test whether signatures of past pathogen exposure could be identified by cataloging public T cell receptors. A separate validation cohort of approximately 130 different subjects was used in addition to the roughly 670-subject first cohort. The number of donors typed differed by locus, with 629-630 for A, B, C, DRB1 and DQB1, about 500 for DQA1, 600 to 610 for DPA1, and around 460 for DPB1. In a later genetic analysis, genome-wide SNP genotypes for about three fifths of the roughly 670 donors were used, and that subset was treated as a discovery cohort. What the authors observed across the whole study: Correlated functional status among segregating V segments might be attributable to linkage disequilibrium, but an unknown experimental factor could not be ruled out. The classifier was reported to diagnose cytomegalovirus status with high specificity and sensitivity in both the original and validation cohorts. Most TCR sequences were seen in very few donors, while some public TCRs were found in many individuals. In this cohort, only TCR beta chains were sequenced, and detectable features were limited by the absence of alpha or paired-chain data. A further reported finding was that TCR beta sequences accurately predicted the HLA-A and HLA-B alleles for most subjects in the first cohort. Assigning TCR associations to individual alleles was difficult when HLA alleles, especially DR and DQ, strongly co-occurred. The study listed 150 to 200 TCR beta chains as associated with cytomegalovirus. Specific HLA alleles were associated with 16,951 TCR beta sequences at a false discovery rate of 0.05 in a later analysis. The authors suggested that the approach could potentially be generalized to other disease states and immunological phenotypes. An association between a missense DCLRE1C variant and V-gene and J-gene trimming of TCR beta chains was found in a later genetic analysis and replicated in an independent cohort. In a later analysis, most CMV-associated TCR beta chains were found to appear HLA-restricted, with HLA associations seemingly driven largely by CMV exposure. Some IMGT-functional V segments, including TRBV6-2 and TRBV6-3, could not be distinguished by the 87-base-pair reads and were therefore excluded. Because HLA typing was unavailable for some donors at each locus, only the typed subset was used in association tests. Three of the identified cytomegalovirus-associated TCR beta chains were confirmed in vitro to be specific for cytomegalovirus antigens. A cluster of highly shared sequence variants was judged likely to represent a technical artifact of the sequencing pipeline. According to a later genetic analysis, donors in an Asian-associated ancestry cluster had fewer N-insertions in productive TCRs than the approximately 650-donor mean. Compared with equally common non-associated chains, HLA-associated TCR beta chains in a later analysis were more clonally expanded and had lower generation probabilities. In a later analysis, TCR association rates were found to vary across HLA loci, with the most associated TCRs seen for DRB1 alleles and the fewest for HLA-C alleles. The only immune exposure information available for the cohort was CMV serostatus. In a later analysis, several top co-occurrence clusters were reported to appear linked to parvovirus B19, influenza, CMV and Epstein-Barr virus. In an earlier analysis of several hundred of the donors, most TCR beta V segments were observed in productive rearrangements about 90% or about 30% of the time, broadly matching IMGT annotations. Presence/absence analyses assumed roughly uniform sequencing depth across donors, an assumption that may not hold. The earlier analysis of about 600 of the donors excluded seventeen rarely observed V segments, including chromosome 9 orphons, because counts were too low.

The library was produced with the immunoSEQ multiplex PCR assay. For the multiplex PCR, a mixture combining 60 forward primers for TCR Vbeta segments and 13 reverse primers for TCR Jbeta segments was used. The CDR3 region of rearranged TCR beta genes was amplified from genomic DNA with a multiplex PCR assay. Amplified TCR beta libraries were sequenced as 87-base-pair reads on the Illumina HiSeq System. The paper's data handling went like this. A later analysis counted about 82 million unique TCR beta chains across the 550 to 750 repertoires, and around 9.9 million of these chains were shared by at least two donors. To remove PCR and sequencing errors, raw reads were error-corrected and collapsed into unique sequences using a nearest-neighbor algorithm that merged closely related sequences. Alignment of CDR3 sequences to IMGT reference sequences was used to assign V, D and J gene segments. For a sequence to be retained, at least a six-nucleotide match to both a V gene segment and a J gene segment was required. Rearrangements were called productive when the CDR3 lacked stop codons and stayed in frame with V and J; all others were non-productive. CDR3 was defined by IMGT convention, running from the second conserved V-encoded cysteine to the conserved J-encoded phenylalanine. The earlier analysis of 587 of the donors excluded sequences that lacked an unambiguous match to a single V gene segment. In an earlier analysis of some 590 of the donors, V segments were called functional above 56.7% productive rearrangements and were called segregating when the between-donor standard deviation exceeded 5%. A statistical classification framework was developed to diagnose cytomegalovirus status using the catalog of TCR beta chain sequences. V and J gene assignment, in a later analysis, came from comparing TCR nucleotide sequences with IMGT/GENE-DB human TR gene sequences. Using the TCRdist pipeline, a later analysis assigned CDR3 sequences along with most-parsimonious VDJ recombination scenarios. In a later analysis, every TCR beta chain was defined by the combination of its CDR3 amino acid sequence and its V-gene family, and reads without a unique V-gene family were dropped. A later analysis removed 450 to 600 highly shared, low-generation-probability nucleotide sequences to deal with suspected cross-contamination and a sequencing artifact. In a later analysis, a clonal expansion index was calculated for each public chain from normalized within-repertoire ranks of inferred template counts. Generation probabilities in a later analysis came from a VDJ recombination model fitted to out-of-frame rearrangements, and those results were checked against IGoR. In a later analysis, hypergeometric tests were used to score TCR-TCR, TCR-HLA and TCR-CMV co-occurrence, with a repertoire-size bias correction applied to TCR pairs. False discovery rates were estimated in a later analysis by permuting HLA or CMV assignments 20 times. A later analysis grouped co-occurring TCRs with DBSCAN, adding TCRdist sequence similarity when clustering within HLA-allele-positive subsets. Repertoires with fewer than 30,000 or more than 120,000 public chains were left out of co-occurrence clustering, as were five repertoires with anomalous nucleotide sharing. This immuneACCESS table, as held by TCRdb, lists in-frame sequences with V and J called but not all clones. Of the missing ones, under half trace to an unresolved V gene in checked studies; the others have no known cause. V and J calls and clone size are those listed in that table; D and trimming were worked out from the DNA. The table for this sample lists more than 90,000 clones; about 70% of them were counted only once. The ten top clones hold 7% to 10% of the sample.

Reading from cysteine to phenylalanine, the CDR3 counts 12 amino acids. Kept here is only the CDR3 DNA, which spans 36 bases and is read in frame from base 1. Via the germline V gene (reference sequence), CDR1 is GTSNPN and CDR2 SVGIG. The junction shows trimming of 1 base on V and 4 bases on J, and the gene matches do not reach 1 base of it. In total, approximately 700 healthy bone marrow donors made up the cohort. All cohort members were sampled while nominally healthy, although unrecorded immune exposures were likely present. CMV serostatus was recorded as positive for about 300 and negative for about half of the roughly 700 cohort members, whereas no CMV serostatus was recorded for the donor in question. A peripheral blood sample was provided by each donor, and peripheral blood mononuclear cells were used for TCR beta sequencing. Genomic DNA was extracted from the blood cell samples with the Qiagen DNeasy Blood Extraction Kit.

The rearrangement combines TRBV30 with TRBJ2-7; TRBD1 lines up with 7 middle nucleotides. The sample comprised PBMCs. The TCR comes from a human donor in good health. The CDR3 protein is CAWSDRGYEQYF. The nucleotide sequence reads as follows: TGTGCCTGGAGTGACAGGGGTTACGAGCAGTACTTC.